This entry features one T cell receptor (beta chain) sequence. The antigen remains undetermined. This CDR3 fails to terminate in the conserved phenylalanine or tryptophan, so it likely reflects a read error. It is unclear where the CDR3 begins or ends on the DNA, so no DNA is shown, and the CDR3 is as TCRdb lists it. RNA transcripts provided the template for amplifying TCR beta CDR3 regions. HTBI primers primed a first-round RT-PCR, and a second-round multiplex PCR followed. TCRdb reprocessed the multiplex PCR reads via MiXCR and lists one record per CDR3 protein. Of about 420,000 distinct CDR3 sequences in the sample, over 20% were seen once. Each diagnosis was determined on the basis of clinical symptoms, serum thyroxine, TRAb, thyroid ultrasound and orbital computed tomography. The sample originates from a study of Graves' ophthalmopathy and Graves' hyperthyroidism. Findings and caveats of the study: Appearing in blood as well were most expanded thyroid clonotypes above 0.001 frequency.

A total of 14 residues make up the CDR3, ends included. Germline V lookup: CDR1 MDHEN, CDR2 SYDVKM. The chain carries TRBV28 and TRBJ1-2. Sample: peripheral blood. The TCR sequence derives from a woman aged 18-29 years with stable Graves' hyperthyroidism. The CDR3 sequence is CASKTGNRDYGYTY.